This T cell receptor beta chain was observed in a study of blood T cell repertoires in COVID-19. Under the authors' procedure: Amplification of reference gene primers was used by the study to estimate nucleated cell counts. Data came from immunoSEQ multiplex PCR; TCRdb stores just in-frame clones and leaves some out. The DNA was the basis for D and trimming; V, J and clone size are from that table. The sample records 230,000 or so clones, 86% being singletons. The V and J ends lost 3 bases and 2 bases respectively, with 10 bases between them. CDR3 length: 14 residues. Germline V gene sequence: CDR1 PRHDT, CDR2 FYEKMQ (reference sequence). Turning to this clone: Distinct nucleotide sequences in the sample also encode this CDR3.

The chain couples TRBV13 to TRBJ1-2; maybe TRBD1 (6 bases). The material sequenced was PBMCs or T cells enriched from blood (not recorded which). The source of this sequence is a woman aged 40 to 50 with acute COVID-19. The CDR3 DNA sequence: TGTGCCAGCAGCTTGGGCAGGGGCAACTATGGCTACACCTTC. Amino acid sequence: CASSLGRGNYGYTF.